Shown below are 10 T cell receptor beta chains from a single sample sequenced in a study of blood T cells in healthy people across ages. Together with a sample-barcoded 5' primer, a J-beta primer mix was included in a second PCR lasting about 7 to 12 cycles. TCRdb re-called the 5' RACE reads through MiXCR, storing one row per CDR3 protein. The sample records 600,000 to 850,000 distinct CDR3 sequences, about 40% being singletons. Sequences were obtained from blood. Source of these receptors: a woman aged 60 to 75 in good health.

Details on this clonotype: A clone one base away is much larger, so this may be a read error. V usage is TRBV5-1 and J usage is TRBJ2-1, with 9 bases lining up with TRBD2. Germline CDR1 and CDR2: SGHRS and YFSETQ. CDR3 length: 15 residues. The V gene end was trimmed by 3 bases and the J gene end by 10 bases; junction bases not matched to a gene: 11. For the CDR3, the DNA is TGCGCCAGCAGCTGGAGTTTAGCGGGAGAGGGGGAGCAGTTCTTC. Its translation is CASSWSLAGEGEQFF.

This clonotype was detected only a few times. This chain's CDR3 is CASSVTGGETEAFF. CDR3 DNA sequence: TGTGCCAGCAGTGTTACAGGGGGCGAGACTGAAGCTTTCTTT. The V gene is TRBV6-4, the J gene TRBJ1-1, with 9 nucleotides matching TRBD1. The V and J ends lost 4 bases and 5 bases, in that order; junction bases with no gene match: 5. The CDR3 covers 14 residues. CDR1 is MRHNA, CDR2 SNTAGT, per germline.

To note about this clonotype: This may stem from a read error, because a much larger clone lies one nucleotide away. The chain employs TRBV7-3 and TRBJ2-1; D remains unclear. Matching the DNA end better, TRBJ2-7 makes the J call doubtful. Germline V gene data show CDR1 as SGHTA and CDR2 as FQGTGA. This CDR3 has 16 residues. The CDR3 DNA sequence: TGTGCCAGCAGCTTAAAGGGCCAAAGCTCCTACAATGAGCAGTACTTC. Translated: CASSLKGQSSYNEQYF.

The chain joins TRBV7-9 to TRBJ2-5, with a possible D match to TRBD2 (5 bases). The CDR3 consists of 12 residues. Trimming stripped 5 bases from V and 11 bases from J, with 15 bases between. Germline V gene sequence: CDR1 SEHNR, CDR2 FQNEAQ (reference sequence). The CDR3 loop reads CASSPTEGEQYF. The CDR3 region has the DNA TGTGCCAGCAGCCCCACCGAGGGAGAGCAGTACTTC.

The V and J genes are TRBV6-6 and TRBJ2-7; D unresolved. This CDR3 contains 14 residues. V was cut by 7 bases and J by 4 bases, with 17 bases left in between. Looked up from germline, CDR1 is MNHNY and CDR2 is SVGAGI (reference sequence). CDR3 in amino acids: CASIDGGPLYEQYF. DNA of the CDR3: TGTGCCAGCATCGATGGTGGCCCCCTATACGAGCAGTACTTC.

The rearrangement uses TRBV28 and TRBJ2-3; 10 bases match TRBD2. This CDR3 has 16 residues. Unmatched junction bases numbered 5, after V lost 3 bases and J lost 2 bases. The germline V gene has CDR1 MDHEN and CDR2 SYDVKM. The CDR3 sequence is CASSFIAGGDTDTQYF. CDR3 DNA: TGTGCCAGCAGTTTCATAGCGGGAGGAGACACAGATACGCAGTATTTT. The full variable domain, completed using reference TRBV28 and TRBJ2-3, is DVKVTQSSRYLVKRTGEKVFLECVQDMDHENMFWYRQDPGLGLRLIYFSYDVKMKEKGDIPEGYSVSREKKERFSLILESASTNQTSMYLCASSFIAGGDTDTQYFGPGTRLTVL.

The gene calls are TRBV5-5 and TRBJ2-3; D gene ambiguous. The CDR3 is 12 amino acids. Germline V gene data show CDR1 as SGHKS and CDR2 as YYEKEE (reference sequence). Trimming took off 3 bases at V and 3 bases at J, with 5 bases between the two ends. CDR3 DNA: TGTGCCAGCAGCTACCAGACAGATACGCAGTATTTT. Amino acids: CASSYQTDTQYF.

The chain joins TRBV16 to TRBJ2-1; possibly TRBD1 for D (6 bases). The V gene's germline CDR1 is KGHSY and CDR2 FQNENV. Trimming shortened V by 11 bases and J by 0 bases, and 20 bases separated the two germline ends. CDR3 length: 16 amino acids. The CDR3 loop is CAGKQQGLSSYNEQFF. CDR3 sequence (DNA): TGTGCCGGCAAGCAACAGGGATTAAGCTCCTACAATGAGCAGTTCTTC.

The J gene is TRBJ1-2, the V gene TRBV7-9, with unresolved D. The CDR3 runs to 16 residues. Germline CDR1 is SEHNR and CDR2 is FQNEAQ (reference sequence). The ends were cut back, 1 base at V and 1 base at J, with 13 bases in the middle. The CDR3 loop reads CASSLGPITYNYGYTF. The CDR3 DNA sequence: TGTGCCAGCAGCTTAGGACCGATCACCTATAACTATGGCTACACCTTC.

The rearrangement links TRBV20-1 to TRBJ1-5; 7 bases line up with TRBD1. Germline-derived CDR1 and CDR2 are DFQATT and SNEGSKA (reference sequence). CDR3 length: 14 amino acids. J was trimmed by 5 bases and V by 6 bases; bases with no gene match: 10. CDR3: CSAPEGADDQPQHF. CDR3 DNA sequence: TGCAGTGCCCCAGAGGGGGCCGATGATCAGCCCCAGCATTTT.